The rows below give T cell receptor beta chains drawn from one sample of a study of beta chain features in type 1 diabetes. Using immunoSEQ multiplex PCR, the repertoire was profiled, and TCRdb retains in-frame clones only, with some absent. Here the sample spans more than 350,000 clones, approximately 10% being singletons. Sequenced: naive CD4+ T cells from blood. These receptors were taken from a woman aged 18-29 years in good health. CDR3s include the opening cysteine and the closing phenylalanine or tryptophan. Fields, in order: J gene, clone size, D gene, V gene, CDR3 length, CDR3 protein, CDR3 DNA. D genes are given only for firm matches. Not all rows give a size; the values are once, few, many and, for expanded clones, a class.

TRBJ1-6	-	TRBD1	TRBV7-3	16	CASSLTGQGAYSPLHF	TGTGCCAGCAGCTTAACTGGGCAGGGGGCTTATTCACCCCTCCACTTT
TRBJ2-6	few	-	TRBV18	18	CASSPPMGVRSGANVLTF	TGTGCCAGCTCACCCCCGATGGGGGTCCGCTCTGGGGCCAACGTCCTGACTTTC
TRBJ2-2	-	-	TRBV9	16	CASSVFRQLNTGELFF	TGTGCCAGCAGCGTATTTCGACAACTGAACACCGGGGAGCTGTTTTTT
TRBJ2-6	-	-	TRBV7-9	15	CASSSWISGANVLTF	TGTGCCAGCAGCTCATGGATCTCTGGGGCCAACGTCCTGACTTTC
TRBJ1-1	-	-	TRBV4-1	15	CASSQQVVEYTEAFF	TGCGCCAGCAGCCAACAAGTGGTTGAATACACTGAAGCTTTCTTT
TRBJ2-1	-	-	TRBV28	11	CASSRVNEQFF	TGTGCCAGCAGTCGGGTAAATGAGCAGTTCTTC
TRBJ2-7	few	-	TRBV25-1	15	CASSESKAQRYEQYF	TGTGCCAGCAGTGAGTCCAAAGCGCAACGCTACGAGCAGTACTTC
TRBJ2-5	-	-	TRBV15	13	CATSRGVIETQYF	TGTGCCACCAGCAGAGGGGTTATAGAGACCCAGTACTTC
TRBJ1-6	-	-	TRBV4-1	19	CASSQSRINGLDRGSPLHF	TGCGCCAGCAGCCAAAGTAGAATAAACGGGCTTGACAGAGGCTCACCCCTCCACTTT
TRBJ1-4	-	-	TRBV9	14	CASSRGGDGEKLFF	TGTGCCAGCAGCCGCGGTGGGGACGGGGAAAAACTGTTTTTT
TRBJ2-3	-	-	TRBV29-1	12	CSVEGETDTQYF	TGCAGCGTTGAGGGCGAAACAGATACGCAGTATTTT
TRBJ2-3	-	-	TRBV6-5	12	CASSYLGDTQYF	TGTGCCAGCAGTTACCTAGGAGATACGCAGTATTTT
TRBJ2-2	few	-	TRBV7-9	19	CASSFLLRSLLRNTGELFF	TGTGCCAGCAGCTTTTTACTACGTTCTTTATTAAGGAACACCGGGGAGCTGTTTTTT
TRBJ1-5	-	-	TRBV30	13	CASSRTLNQPQHF	TGTGCCTCCTCAAGGACACTCAATCAGCCCCAGCATTTT
TRBJ2-7	-	-	TRBV29-1	12	CSVGTSYYEQYF	TGCAGCGTGGGGACATCGTATTACGAGCAGTACTTC